The rows below give T cell receptor beta chains drawn from one sample of a study of T cells in Graves' hyperthyroidism and ophthalmopathy. TCRdb re-derived calls from the multiplex PCR reads in MiXCR, one entry per CDR3 protein. The repertoire holds fewer than 650,000 distinct CDR3 sequences, 40% to 50% seen once, with about 45% in the top ten. Sequencing was performed on peripheral blood or thyroid tissue (not recorded which). Receptors originate from an adult woman with Graves' disease, either hyperthyroidism or ophthalmopathy (not recorded which). CDR3s include the opening cysteine and the closing phenylalanine or tryptophan. Each record gives: clone size, J gene, D gene, V gene, CDR3 DNA, CDR3 protein. The D gene is left open where the match is weak. Expanded clones are given a class, and other clones once, few, many or no size at all.

size: many; J: TRBJ1-3; D: TRBD1; V: TRBV4-2; DNA: TGTGCCAGCAGCCAACGACAGGGGAGCTCTGGAAACACCATATATTTT; CDR3: CASSQRQGSSGNTIYF
size: few; J: TRBJ2-7; D: NA; V: TRBV20-1; DNA: TGCAGTGCTAGACCCCACAGCTACGAGCAGTACTTC; CDR3: CSARPHSYEQYF
size: NA; J: TRBJ2-5; D: NA; V: TRBV2; DNA: TGTGCCAGCAGTCCATTGGGTGAGGGAGAAGAGACCCAGTACTTC; CDR3: CASSPLGEGEETQYF
size: once; J: TRBJ1-1; D: NA; V: TRBV9; DNA: TGTGCCAGCACTGGGCACCAGAACACTGAAGCTTTCTTT; CDR3: CASTGHQNTEAFF
size: many; J: TRBJ2-7; D: NA; V: TRBV29-1; DNA: TGCAGCGTGGCTTCAGGGGCCTACCCCTACGAGCAGTACTTC; CDR3: CSVASGAYPYEQYF
size: NA; J: TRBJ2-6; D: NA; V: TRBV25-1; DNA: TGTGCCAGCAGGTCAACGTCTCACTCTGGGGCCAACGTCCTGACTTTC; CDR3: CASRSTSHSGANVLTF
size: NA; J: TRBJ2-7; D: TRBD2; V: TRBV20-1; DNA: TGCAGTGCCACCGGGACTAGCGGATCCTACGAGCAGTACTTC; CDR3: CSATGTSGSYEQYF
size: many; J: TRBJ1-1; D: NA; V: TRBV9; DNA: TGTGCCAGCAGCTCGAAGATGAACACTGAAGCTTTCTTT; CDR3: CASSSKMNTEAFF
size: NA; J: TRBJ1-2; D: TRBD1; V: TRBV4-2; DNA: TGTGCCAGCAGCCAAGAGGACAGGGGATATGGCTACACCTTC; CDR3: CASSQEDRGYGYTF
size: NA; J: TRBJ1-2; D: NA; V: TRBV20-1; DNA: TGCAGTGCTAGACTAGGCGGGGAATCGAATGGCCACACCTTC; CDR3: CSARLGGESNGHTF
size: once; J: TRBJ2-5; D: NA; V: TRBV10-3; DNA: TGTGCCATCAGCGGGAGCGGAGAGACCCAGTACTTC; CDR3: CAISGSGETQYF
size: few; J: TRBJ1-2; D: NA; V: TRBV2; DNA: TGTGCCAGCAGTGAGAACAGGGTGGATGGCTACACCTTC; CDR3: CASSENRVDGYTF
size: NA; J: TRBJ2-7; D: TRBD2; V: TRBV5-1; DNA: TGCGCCAGCAGCTCAGGGACTAGCGGGAGAACCGAGCAGTACTTC; CDR3: CASSSGTSGRTEQYF
size: NA; J: TRBJ1-2; D: TRBD1; V: TRBV29-1; DNA: TGCAGCGTTTGGGGACAGGACTATGGCTACACCTTC; CDR3: CSVWGQDYGYTF
size: NA; J: TRBJ1-2; D: NA; V: TRBV29-1; DNA: TGCAGCGTTTTGGGGCAGCTCCAAACGACTGGCTACACCTTC; CDR3: CSVLGQLQTTGYTF
size: NA; J: TRBJ1-6; D: NA; V: TRBV2; DNA: TGTGCCAGCCGTACCAATTCACCCCTCCACTTT; CDR3: CASRTNSPLHF
size: many; J: TRBJ1-4; D: NA; V: TRBV4-1; DNA: TGCGCCAGCAGCCAAGATATAGAGGGAAAACTGTTTTTT; CDR3: CASSQDIEGKLFF
size: NA; J: TRBJ2-7; D: TRBD1; V: TRBV7-2; DNA: TGTGCCAGCAGTCCGATCCCGGGACAGGGACTCTACGAGCAGTACTTC; CDR3: CASSPIPGQGLYEQYF
size: NA; J: TRBJ1-5; D: NA; V: TRBV20-1; DNA: TGCAGTGCTAGGGACCGGGCGCGCAATCAGCCCCAGCATTTT; CDR3: CSARDRARNQPQHF
size: NA; J: TRBJ2-1; D: TRBD2; V: TRBV20-1; DNA: TGCAGTGCTAAGGTAGCGGGAGCCAATGAGCAGTTCTTC; CDR3: CSAKVAGANEQFF
size: NA; J: TRBJ1-5; D: NA; V: TRBV6-1; DNA: TGTGCCAGCCGGCCTTTGTTGAACGGCAATCAGCCCCAGCATTTT; CDR3: CASRPLLNGNQPQHF
size: NA; J: TRBJ2-7; D: NA; V: TRBV4-1; DNA: TGCGCCAGCAGCCAAGTCGTCAGGGACCTAGGGGAGCAGTACTTC; CDR3: CASSQVVRDLGEQYF
size: many; J: TRBJ2-5; D: NA; V: TRBV7-2; DNA: TGTGCCAGCAGCTCATGGAGCGGTAGAGCCACCCAAGAGACCCAGTACTTC; CDR3: CASSSWSGRATQETQYF
size: few; J: TRBJ1-2; D: NA; V: TRBV7-8; DNA: TGTGCCAGCAGCCCGCGCCGGACCGGACAGATCTATGGCTACACCTTC; CDR3: CASSPRRTGQIYGYTF
size: NA; J: TRBJ2-7; D: NA; V: TRBV5-4; DNA: TGTGCCAGCAGCTTGGGGGGGAACACCGGGGAGCTGTACTTC; CDR3: CASSLGGNTGELYF
size: NA; J: TRBJ2-7; D: NA; V: TRBV4-1; DNA: TGCGCCAGCAGCCAAGAAACCGGGGAATCCTACGAGCAGTACTTC; CDR3: CASSQETGESYEQYF
size: NA; J: TRBJ1-4; D: TRBD1; V: TRBV2; DNA: TGTGCCAGCAGTATCACAGGGGCGCGGAATGAAAAACTGTTTTTT; CDR3: CASSITGARNEKLFF
size: many; J: TRBJ2-7; D: NA; V: TRBV19; DNA: TGTGCCAGTAGTATCAACGGGGGTACCTACGAGCAGTACTTC; CDR3: CASSINGGTYEQYF
size: NA; J: TRBJ1-6; D: NA; V: TRBV10-3; DNA: TGTGCCATCAGTGCACACGCCGGGACCGCCGATAATTCACCCCTCCACTTT; CDR3: CAISAHAGTADNSPLHF
size: many; J: TRBJ1-1; D: NA; V: TRBV7-2; DNA: TGTGCCAGCAGCTTACATCTCAGGGTGGCTGAAGCTTTCTTT; CDR3: CASSLHLRVAEAFF
size: NA; J: TRBJ1-1; D: TRBD1; V: TRBV10-3; DNA: TGTGCCATCAGTGAGGGCGGCTGGGACAGGGTCACTGAAGCTTTCTTT; CDR3: CAISEGGWDRVTEAFF
size: NA; J: TRBJ1-2; D: NA; V: TRBV5-1; DNA: TGCGCCAGCAGCTTGGCCGGGACGAATGATGGCTACACCTTC; CDR3: CASSLAGTNDGYTF
size: NA; J: TRBJ1-1; D: NA; V: TRBV7-2; DNA: TGTGCCGGCAGCTTTGACACTGGAGCTTTCTTT; CDR3: CAGSFDTGAFF
size: NA; J: TRBJ1-2; D: NA; V: TRBV19; DNA: TGTGCCAGTAGTCGGGGGAAGAGGGACTATGGCTACACCTTC; CDR3: CASSRGKRDYGYTF
size: NA; J: TRBJ2-6; D: NA; V: TRBV7-9; DNA: TGTGCCAGCAGCGCGTGGGCTGGGGCCAACGTCCTGACTTTC; CDR3: CASSAWAGANVLTF
size: many; J: TRBJ2-5; D: NA; V: TRBV7-9; DNA: TGTGCCAGCAGCTTAGCGCTGGAGGCCGGGGAGACCCAGTACTTC; CDR3: CASSLALEAGETQYF
size: NA; J: TRBJ2-7; D: NA; V: TRBV7-9; DNA: NA; CDR3: CASSQVASGSWCF
size: NA; J: TRBJ1-2; D: NA; V: TRBV9; DNA: TGTGCCAGCAGCCCGTTCCATGGCTACACCTTC; CDR3: CASSPFHGYTF
size: many; J: TRBJ1-2; D: NA; V: TRBV7-8; DNA: TGTGCCAGCAGCTTAGGTACCAACTATGGCTACACCTTC; CDR3: CASSLGTNYGYTF
size: NA; J: TRBJ1-2; D: NA; V: TRBV28; DNA: TGTGCCAGCAGTTTGTCTAGGAGTTGGCGCTACACCTTC; CDR3: CASSLSRSWRYTF
size: many; J: TRBJ1-2; D: TRBD1; V: TRBV12-3/TRBV12-4; DNA: TGTGCCAGCAGAAGGACAGGGATTGGCTACACCTTC; CDR3: CASRRTGIGYTF
size: few; J: TRBJ1-1; D: NA; V: TRBV9; DNA: TGTGCCAGCAGCGTAGCTGTTGGCACTGAAGCTTTCTTT; CDR3: CASSVAVGTEAFF
size: NA; J: TRBJ2-7; D: TRBD1; V: TRBV2; DNA: TGTGCCAGCAGAAATCGGGACAGTTCCTACGAGCAGTACTTC; CDR3: CASRNRDSSYEQYF